This T cell receptor beta chain originates from a study of cytomegalovirus exposure and HLA in healthy donors. About the study: The roughly 130 validation repertoires, a later analysis reported, used the same platform as the approximately 670 repertoires from the first cohort. General study results and limits: Cytomegalovirus-associated status was assigned to 164 TCR beta chains.

The donors were part of the validation cohort of over a hundred subjects. That cohort was separate from the first cohort, which comprised roughly 670 subjects. The ends were cut back, 0 bases at V and 4 bases at J, with 15 bases in the middle. Germline assignment: CDR1 MNHEY and CDR2 SVGAGI. The CDR3 extends over 16 amino acids. Worth noting for this clone: Its specificity is unknown.

Repertoires were generated with immunoSEQ multiplex PCR, while TCRdb's copy carries only in-frame clones and drops some. The sample lists about 310,000 clones; roughly 90% were seen once. This chain links TRBV6-5 with TRBJ1-2; D is unresolved. This clonotype was sampled from a man under 40 in good health and CMV-seronegative. The sample consisted of PBMCs. The DNA of the CDR3 is TGTGCCAGCAGTTACTCCCGGGTGGCGGGGAGCTATGGCTACACCTTC. Encoded protein: CASSYSRVAGSYGYTF.